The 26 T cell receptor beta chains given below trace back to one sample, sequenced in a study of blood T cell repertoires in COVID-19. Assay used: immunoSEQ multiplex PCR; TCRdb lists only in-frame clones, some missing. The sample records around 300,000 clones, roughly 86% being singletons. The sequencing sample was made of PBMCs or T cells enriched from blood (not recorded which). The receptors were sampled from a woman in her twenties or thirties who had recovered from COVID-19.

The table lists this clone with a few counts. V gene TRBV18 combines with J gene TRBJ2-7, with D maybe TRBD1 (7 bases). Per the germline V gene, CDR1 is KGHSH and CDR2 is LQKENI. The CDR3 has 16 residues. The V end was cut by 2 bases, the J end by 6 bases, with 20 bases between. CDR3 amino acids: CASSPAFGTAAGEQYF. The CDR3 coding sequence is TGTGCCAGCTCACCAGCTTTCGGGACAGCAGCGGGCGAGCAGTACTTC. The full variable domain, with the rest looked up from reference TRBV18 and TRBJ2-7, is NAGVMQNPRHLVRRRGQEARLRCSPMKGHSHVYWYRQLPEEGLKFMVYLQKENIIDESGMPKERFSAEFPKEGPSILRIQQVVRGDSAAYFCASSPAFGTAAGEQYFGPGTRLTVT.

This sequence joins TRBV5-4 and TRBJ1-6, with a weak D call TRBD1 (5 bases). Trimming stripped 4 bases from V and 8 bases from J, with 19 bases between. Per germline, CDR1 SGHNT and CDR2 YYREEE (reference sequence). The CDR3 extends over 16 amino acids. The CDR3 protein is CASSRSLGGEDSPLHF. Here the CDR3 DNA reads TGTGCCAGCAGCCGATCGTTGGGGGGGGAGGATTCACCCCTCCACTTT. Using reference TRBV5-4 and TRBJ1-6 for the parts outside the CDR3, the full variable domain is ETGVTQSPTHLIKTRGQQVTLRCSSQSGHNTVSWYQQALGQGPQFIFQYYREEENGRGNFPPRFSGLQFPNYSSELNVNALELDDSALYLCASSRSLGGEDSPLHFGNGTRLTVT.

This chain links TRBV18 with TRBJ1-1; the match to TRBD1 covers 9 bases. The germline V gene encodes CDR1 KGHSH and CDR2 LQKENI. The V segment lost 8 bases and the J segment 6 bases; nucleotides outside the gene matches: 10. The CDR3 totals 14 residues. For the CDR3, the DNA is TGTGCCAGCCTACCAGGGGACAGGGATCCTGAAGCTTTCTTT. Protein product: CASLPGDRDPEAFF. The whole variable domain, filled in from reference TRBV18 and TRBJ1-1, reads NAGVMQNPRHLVRRRGQEARLRCSPMKGHSHVYWYRQLPEEGLKFMVYLQKENIIDESGMPKERFSAEFPKEGPSILRIQQVVRGDSAAYFCASLPGDRDPEAFFGQGTRLTVV.

This clone has a single count. The chain recombines TRBV25-1 with TRBJ2-7, with 10 bases identical to TRBD2. V trimming: 5 bases; J trimming: 0 bases; junction bases outside the gene matches: 4. This CDR3 region has 15 residues. From germline, CDR1 is MGHDK and CDR2 SYGVNS. The chain's CDR3 is CASSPVAGGSYEQYF. The CDR3 bases are TGTGCCAGCAGTCCAGTAGCGGGAGGCTCCTACGAGCAGTACTTC.

The V gene is TRBV11-2, the J gene TRBJ2-3; TRBD2 matches 12 bases. Germline loops: CDR1 SGHAT, CDR2 FQNNGV. This CDR3 is built from 18 residues. The V segment lost 2 bases and the J segment 0 bases; nucleotides outside the gene matches: 6. CDR3 amino acids: CASSLTLGTSGSTDTQYF. The CDR3 DNA is TGTGCCAGCAGCTTAACACTTGGGACTAGCGGGAGCACAGATACGCAGTATTTT.

This clone was seen a single time. This chain links TRBV9 with TRBJ2-1; 11 bases match TRBD1. Trimming took 4 bases from V and 7 from J; bases not matched to a gene: 10. CDR3 length equals 16 residues. In germline, CDR1 is SGDLS, CDR2 YYNGEE. CDR3 residues: CASSPLGTGGKNEQFF. The CDR3 DNA sequence: TGTGCCAGCAGCCCCCTGGGGACAGGGGGTAAAAATGAGCAGTTCTTC. Full variable domain (missing parts from reference TRBV9 and TRBJ2-1): DSGVTQTPKHLITATGQRVTLRCSPRSGDLSVYWYQQSLDQGLQFLIQYYNGEERAKGNILERFSAQQFPDLHSELNLSSLELGDSALYFCASSPLGTGGKNEQFFGPGTRLTVL.

The rearrangement uses TRBV30 and TRBJ1-3; no firm D call. Germline loops: CDR1 GTSNPN, CDR2 SVGIG (reference sequence). CDR3 size: 15 residues. V was clipped by 5 bases and J by 0 bases, with 14 bases between them. This CDR3 is CAWGPGLSSGNTIYF. CDR3 DNA sequence: TGTGCCTGGGGCCCCGGTTTGAGCTCTGGAAACACCATATATTTT.

This clone was found once. The rearrangement links TRBV11-1 to TRBJ2-7, with D perhaps TRBD1 (6 bases). V shed 5 bases and J shed 9 bases, with 17 bases lying between them. CDR1 is SGHAT, CDR2 FQDESV, per germline (reference sequence). This CDR3 has 13 amino acids. The CDR3 is CASSRGQTLSQYF. CDR3 nucleotide sequence: TGTGCCAGCAGCCGAGGACAGACGCTTTCGCAGTACTTC.

V gene TRBV18 combines with J gene TRBJ2-4, with D uncertain. The CDR3 extends over 14 amino acids. V gave up 6 bases and J gave up 2 bases, with 11 bases separating them. Germline V gene data show CDR1 as KGHSH and CDR2 as LQKENI. The CDR3 DNA sequence: TGTGCCAGCTCTCCGAGCGATACCAAAAACATTCAGTACTTC. The encoded protein is CASSPSDTKNIQYF.

The chain carries TRBV28 and TRBJ2-6, with TRBD2 matching 7 bases. There are 19 residues in the CDR3. With V trimmed by 0 bases and J by 4 bases, 12 bases remained unmatched. Germline CDR1 reads MDHEN; CDR2 reads SYDVKM. The CDR3 reads CASSLWRREGMVGANVLTF. The CDR3 bases are TGTGCCAGCAGTTTATGGAGGAGGGAGGGGATGGTGGGGGCCAACGTCCTGACTTTC.

The chain carries TRBV7-2 and TRBJ1-2, with 8 bases identical to TRBD1. Germline-derived CDR1 and CDR2 are SGHTA and FQGNSA. This CDR3 is built from 14 residues. The J segment lost 7 bases and the V segment lost 5 bases, leaving 9 bases of the junction unmatched. CDR3 amino acids: CASSTHRGVSGYTF. The CDR3 DNA reads as TGTGCCAGCAGCACTCACAGGGGGGTGAGTGGCTACACCTTC.

This chain uses TRBV7-9 with TRBJ2-7, with D possibly being TRBD1 (5 bases). Germline V gives CDR1 SEHNR, CDR2 FQNEAQ (reference sequence). CDR3 size: 16 residues. V was trimmed by 2 bases and J by 2 bases, leaving 16 bases between them. This CDR3 reads CASSLSYRKKPYEQYF. The CDR3 bases are TGTGCCAGCAGCTTATCTTACAGGAAAAAACCCTACGAGCAGTACTTC.

This clone has only one observation. The CDR3 DNA is TGTGCCAGTAGTAGTCGGGCAGGGACAGATACGCAGTATTTT. It translates to CASSSRAGTDTQYF. The chain links TRBV19 to TRBJ2-3; tentative D call: TRBD1 (5 bases). Germline assignment: CDR1 LNHDA and CDR2 SQIVND (reference sequence). Trimming pared 4 bases from V and 3 bases from J, leaving 11 bases between. There are 14 residues in the CDR3. The variable domain in full, with the rest retrieved from reference TRBV19 and TRBJ2-3, is DGGITQSPKYLFRKEGQNVTLSCEQNLNHDAMYWYRQDPGQGLRLIYYSQIVNDFQKGDIAEGYSVSREKKESFPLTVTSAQKNPTAFYLCASSSRAGTDTQYFGPGTRLTVL.

The rearrangement uses TRBV29-1 and TRBJ1-1; D uncertain. The CDR3 length is 14 residues. V was shortened by 5 bases and J by 2 bases, with 15 bases between the two germline ends. CDR1 is SQVTM and CDR2 is ANQGSEA in the germline V gene. The CDR3 sequence is CSVRPRLRNTEAFF. CDR3 DNA sequence: TGCAGCGTTCGCCCCCGACTGCGAAACACTGAAGCTTTCTTT.

The chain employs TRBV5-1 and TRBJ2-7; tentatively, D is TRBD2 (5 bases). The CDR3 loop spans 17 amino acids. Per the germline V gene, CDR1 is SGHRS and CDR2 is YFSETQ. V dropped 1 base and J dropped 5 bases, with 22 bases sitting between them. As DNA, the CDR3 is TGCGCCAGCAGCTTGACTCGTATGGAAGCGGTTGGCCACGAGCAGTACTTC. This sequence encodes CASSLTRMEAVGHEQYF.

The chain carries TRBV12-3 or TRBV12-4 and TRBJ1-1; D is perhaps TRBD1 (6 bases). The CDR3 spans 13 residues. Trimming removed 6 bases at V and 0 bases at J, with 8 bases between. In DNA, the CDR3 is TGTGCCAGCAGACGACAGGTGAACACTGAAGCTTTCTTT. Its protein product is CASRRQVNTEAFF.

The genes are TRBV3-1 (or the pseudogene TRBV3-2) and TRBJ1-6; D perhaps matches TRBD1 (5 bases). The CDR3 sequence is 14 residues long. V was pared by 1 base and J by 5 bases, with 6 bases between. Germline V gives CDR1 LGHDT, CDR2 YNNKEL (reference sequence). This chain's CDR3 is CASSQGRDNSPLHF. CDR3 sequence (DNA): TGTGCCAGCAGCCAAGGCAGGGATAATTCACCCCTCCACTTT.

The gene calls are TRBV11-3 and TRBJ2-1, with 10 bases aligning to TRBD2. CDR3 length: 15 amino acids. V lost 1 base, J lost 5 bases, and 2 bases stayed unmatched. Per germline, CDR1 SGHNT and CDR2 YENEEA. CDR3 DNA sequence: TGTGCCAGCAGCTTAGGAACTAGCGGGAACAATGAGCAGTTCTTC. This codes for CASSLGTSGNNEQFF.

This chain joins TRBV29-1 and TRBJ1-2; D gene uncertain. CDR1 SQVTM and CDR2 ANQGSEA come from the germline V gene. CDR3 length: 13 amino acids. V was shortened by 0 bases and J by 4 bases, with 9 bases between the two germline ends. The DNA for the CDR3 is TGCAGCGTTGAAGATCAAGAGATCTATGGCTACACCTTC. It codes for CSVEDQEIYGYTF.

V gene TRBV9 combines with J gene TRBJ2-1, with a possible D match to TRBD1 (5 bases). The CDR3 is 15 amino acids. Trimming took off 7 bases at V and 4 bases at J, with 18 bases between the two ends. Germline V gene lookup returns CDR1 SGDLS and CDR2 YYNGEE. The CDR3 nucleotides are TGTGCCAGCGGAACAGGCAGCTCGCCGTACAATGAGCAGTTCTTC. Encoded protein: CASGTGSSPYNEQFF.

The V and J genes are TRBV27 and TRBJ2-7; D might be TRBD2 (6 bases). This CDR3 contains 15 residues. CDR1 and CDR2 from the germline V gene are MNHEY and SMNVEV (reference sequence). The ends were cut back, 2 bases at V and 2 bases at J, with 13 bases in the middle. The DNA of the CDR3 is TGTGCCAGCAGTTTAGGGCAGGGAGGCCCCTACGAGCAGTACTTC. Its translation: CASSLGQGGPYEQYF.

The chain uses TRBV18 and TRBJ2-3; 7 positions agree with TRBD2. Per germline, CDR1 KGHSH and CDR2 LQKENI. V lost 2 bases to trimming and J lost 2 bases; unmatched junction nucleotides: 10. This CDR3 region has 17 residues. The CDR3 here is CASSPYLGSGSTDTQYF. CDR3 DNA: TGTGCCAGCTCACCATACCTGGGTAGCGGGTCCACAGATACGCAGTATTTT.

Only a few counts were recorded for this clone. CDR3 loop: CASSLRQENTEAFF. CDR3 in DNA: TGTGCCTCCTCTTTGAGACAGGAGAACACTGAAGCTTTCTTT. This rearrangement joins TRBV10-3 to TRBJ1-1, with D possibly TRBD1 on 6 matching bases. Between the trimmed V and J ends, which lost 11 bases and 1 base, there was a span of 17 bases. Germline CDR1 is ENHRY and CDR2 is SYGVKD. CDR3 length: 14 amino acids.

This chain links TRBV5-4 with TRBJ2-2; 12 bases fit TRBD1. This CDR3 has 17 amino acids. V shed 4 bases, J shed 7 bases, and the junction held 11 bases outside the gene matches. The germline CDR1 and CDR2 sequences are SGHNT and YYREEE (reference sequence). The CDR3 nucleotides are TGTGCCAGCAGCAGTGGCCCGGGACAGGGGGCGGTCGGGGAGCTGTTTTTT. Amino acid sequence: CASSSGPGQGAVGELFF.

The J gene is TRBJ2-3, the V gene TRBV9, with D unresolved. V lost 0 bases, J lost 4 bases, and 12 bases lay in between. The germline V gene encodes CDR1 SGDLS and CDR2 YYNGEE. The CDR3 is 15 residues long. The CDR3 loop is CASSVGGYKADTQYF. As DNA, the CDR3 is TGTGCCAGCAGCGTAGGAGGCTACAAAGCAGATACGCAGTATTTT.

This chain joins TRBV7-9 and TRBJ2-5, with D possibly matching TRBD2 (6 bases). The CDR3 is made up of 15 amino acids. Looked up from germline, CDR1 is SEHNR and CDR2 is FQNEAQ (reference sequence). V gave up 5 bases and J gave up 3 bases, with 16 bases separating them. The CDR3 DNA reads TGTGCCAGCAGCCCATCCGGCAGGGAGGAAGAGACCCAGTACTTC. It yields the protein CASSPSGREEETQYF.